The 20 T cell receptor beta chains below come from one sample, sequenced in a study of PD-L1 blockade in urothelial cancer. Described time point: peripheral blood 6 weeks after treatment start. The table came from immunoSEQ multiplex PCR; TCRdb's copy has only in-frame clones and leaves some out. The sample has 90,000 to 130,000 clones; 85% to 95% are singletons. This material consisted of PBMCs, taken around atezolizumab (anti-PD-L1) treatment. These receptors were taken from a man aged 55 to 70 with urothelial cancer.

The CDR3 region has the DNA TGTGCCAGCAGCGTAGGACCGGAGAGCACAGATACGCAGTATTTT. It is translated as CASSVGPESTDTQYF. V usage is TRBV9 and J usage is TRBJ2-3; no definite D call. The germline V and J ends were trimmed by 0 bases and 0 bases, with 8 bases remaining between them. The germline V gene has CDR1 SGDLS and CDR2 YYNGEE. The CDR3 runs to 15 residues.

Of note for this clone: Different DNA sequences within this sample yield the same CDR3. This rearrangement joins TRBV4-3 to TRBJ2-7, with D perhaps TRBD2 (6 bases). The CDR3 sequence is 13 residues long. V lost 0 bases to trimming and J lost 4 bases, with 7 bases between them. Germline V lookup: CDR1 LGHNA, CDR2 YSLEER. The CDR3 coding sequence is TGCGCCAGCAGCCAAGAGGAGGGATACGAGCAGTACTTC. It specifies CASSQEEGYEQYF.

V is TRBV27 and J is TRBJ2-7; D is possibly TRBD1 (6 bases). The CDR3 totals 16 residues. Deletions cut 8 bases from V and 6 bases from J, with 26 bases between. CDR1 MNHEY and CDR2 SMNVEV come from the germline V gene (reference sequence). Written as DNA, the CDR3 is TGTGCCAGCCCTATCTTAACAGACAGGCGCCGGAGCGAGCAGTACTTC. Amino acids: CASPILTDRRRSEQYF.

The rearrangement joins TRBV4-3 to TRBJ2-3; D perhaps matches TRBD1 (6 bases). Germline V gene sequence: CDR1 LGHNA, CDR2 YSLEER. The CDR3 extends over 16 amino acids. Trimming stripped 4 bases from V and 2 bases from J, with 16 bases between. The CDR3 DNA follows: TGCGCCAGCAGCCTAGCCTGGGGGCAGCACACAGATACGCAGTATTTT. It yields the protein CASSLAWGQHTDTQYF.

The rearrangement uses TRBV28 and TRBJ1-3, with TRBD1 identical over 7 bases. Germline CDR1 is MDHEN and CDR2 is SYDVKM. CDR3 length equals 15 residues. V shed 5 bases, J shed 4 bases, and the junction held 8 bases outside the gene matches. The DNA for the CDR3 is TGTGCCAGCAGTATGGATAGGGGGCCAGGAAACACCATATATTTT. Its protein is CASSMDRGPGNTIYF. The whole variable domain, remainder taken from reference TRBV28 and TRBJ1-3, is DVKVTQSSRYLVKRTGEKVFLECVQDMDHENMFWYRQDPGLGLRLIYFSYDVKMKEKGDIPEGYSVSREKKERFSLILESASTNQTSMYLCASSMDRGPGNTIYFGEGSWLTVV.

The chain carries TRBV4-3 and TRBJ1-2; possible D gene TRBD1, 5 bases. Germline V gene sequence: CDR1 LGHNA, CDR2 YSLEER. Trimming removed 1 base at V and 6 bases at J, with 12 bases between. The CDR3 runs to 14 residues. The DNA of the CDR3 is TGCGCCAGCAGCCAAGGTGGCAGGGTACATGGCTACACCTTC. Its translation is CASSQGGRVHGYTF.

CDR3 residues: CASPPGGILTDTQYF. The CDR3 DNA reads as TGTGCCAGCCCTCCGGGCGGGATACTCACAGATACGCAGTATTTT. V usage is TRBV28 and J usage is TRBJ2-3; a weak D match, TRBD2 (6 bases). V was pared by 8 bases and J by 2 bases, with 17 bases between. Germline CDR1 is MDHEN and CDR2 is SYDVKM. The CDR3 covers 15 residues.

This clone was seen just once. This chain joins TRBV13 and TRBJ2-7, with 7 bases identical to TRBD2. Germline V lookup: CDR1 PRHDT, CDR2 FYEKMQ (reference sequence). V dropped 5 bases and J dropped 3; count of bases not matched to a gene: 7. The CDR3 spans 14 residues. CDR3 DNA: TGTGCCAGCAGCGCCCGGACTAGGTACTACGAGCAGTACTTC. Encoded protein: CASSARTRYYEQYF.

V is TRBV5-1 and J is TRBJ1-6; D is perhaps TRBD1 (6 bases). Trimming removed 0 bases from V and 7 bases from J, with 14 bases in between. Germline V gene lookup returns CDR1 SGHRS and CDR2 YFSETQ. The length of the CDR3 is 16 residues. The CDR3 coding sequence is TGCGCCAGCAGCTTGGCGGGGGGCGCTGGGAATTCACCCCTCCACTTT. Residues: CASSLAGGAGNSPLHF.

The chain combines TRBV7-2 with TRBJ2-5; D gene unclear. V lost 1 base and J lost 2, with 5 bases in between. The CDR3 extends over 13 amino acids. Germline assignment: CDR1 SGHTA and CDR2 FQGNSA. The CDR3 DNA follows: TGTGCCAGCAGCTTAGGGGCTCAAGAGACCCAGTACTTC. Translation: CASSLGAQETQYF. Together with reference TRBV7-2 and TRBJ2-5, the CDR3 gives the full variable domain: GAGVSQSPSNKVTEKGKDVELRCDPISGHTALYWYRQSLGQGLEFLIYFQGNSAPDKSGLPSDRFSAERTGGSVSTLTIQRTQQEDSAVYLCASSLGAQETQYFGPGTRLLVL.

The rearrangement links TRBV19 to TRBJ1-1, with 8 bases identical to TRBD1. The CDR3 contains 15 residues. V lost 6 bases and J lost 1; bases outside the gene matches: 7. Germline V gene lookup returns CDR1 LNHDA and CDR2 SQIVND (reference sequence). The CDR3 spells CASRRDRLENTEAFF. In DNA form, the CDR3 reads TGTGCCAGTAGGAGGGACAGGTTAGAGAACACTGAAGCTTTCTTT. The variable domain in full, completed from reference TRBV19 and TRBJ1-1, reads DGGITQSPKYLFRKEGQNVTLSCEQNLNHDAMYWYRQDPGQGLRLIYYSQIVNDFQKGDIAEGYSVSREKKESFPLTVTSAQKNPTAFYLCASRRDRLENTEAFFGQGTRLTVV.

In nucleotides, the CDR3 is TGTGCCAGCAGTGGACTAGCGGGGGAATCAAAATACAATGAGCAGTTCTTC. This codes for CASSGLAGESKYNEQFF. The chain joins TRBV6-1 to TRBJ2-1, with TRBD2 matching 12 bases. Losses at the gene ends were 4 bases for V and 4 bases for J; bases not matched to a gene: 8. CDR3 length: 17 residues. From germline, CDR1 is MNHNS and CDR2 SASEGT.

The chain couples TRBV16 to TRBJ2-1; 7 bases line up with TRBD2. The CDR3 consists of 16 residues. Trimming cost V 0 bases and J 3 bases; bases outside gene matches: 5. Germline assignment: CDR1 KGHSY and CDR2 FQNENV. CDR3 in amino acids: CASSQSPGTNYNEQFF. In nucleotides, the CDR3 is TGTGCCAGCAGCCAATCTCCGGGGACTAACTACAATGAGCAGTTCTTC.

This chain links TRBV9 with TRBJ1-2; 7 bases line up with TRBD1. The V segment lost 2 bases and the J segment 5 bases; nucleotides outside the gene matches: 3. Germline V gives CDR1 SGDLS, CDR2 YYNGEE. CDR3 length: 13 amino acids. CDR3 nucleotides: TGTGCCAGCAGCGTCCAACAGGGGTATGGCTACACCTTC. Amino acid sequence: CASSVQQGYGYTF.

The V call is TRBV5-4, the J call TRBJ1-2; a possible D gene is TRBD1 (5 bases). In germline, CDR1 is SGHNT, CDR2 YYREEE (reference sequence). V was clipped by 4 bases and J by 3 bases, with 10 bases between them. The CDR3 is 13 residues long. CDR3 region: CASSATEDYGYTF. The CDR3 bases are TGTGCCAGCAGCGCGACAGAGGACTATGGCTACACCTTC.

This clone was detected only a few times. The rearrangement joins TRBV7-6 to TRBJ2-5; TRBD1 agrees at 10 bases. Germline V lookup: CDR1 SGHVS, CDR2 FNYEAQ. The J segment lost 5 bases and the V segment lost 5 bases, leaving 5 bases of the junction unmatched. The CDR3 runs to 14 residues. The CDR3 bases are TGTGCCAGCAGCACAAGGACAGGGGGGGAGACCCAGTACTTC. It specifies CASSTRTGGETQYF. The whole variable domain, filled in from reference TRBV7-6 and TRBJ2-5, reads GAGVSQSPRYKVTKRGQDVALRCDPISGHVSLYWYRQALGQGPEFLTYFNYEAQQDKSGLPNDRFSAERPEGSISTLTIQRTEQRDSAMYRCASSTRTGGETQYFGPGTRLLVL.

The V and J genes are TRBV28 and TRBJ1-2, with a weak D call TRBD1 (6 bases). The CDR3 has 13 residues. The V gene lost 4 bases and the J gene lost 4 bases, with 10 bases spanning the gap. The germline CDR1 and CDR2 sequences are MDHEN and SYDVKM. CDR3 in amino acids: CASSWRGAYGYTF. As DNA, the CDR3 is TGTGCCAGCAGTTGGCGGGGGGCCTATGGCTACACCTTC.

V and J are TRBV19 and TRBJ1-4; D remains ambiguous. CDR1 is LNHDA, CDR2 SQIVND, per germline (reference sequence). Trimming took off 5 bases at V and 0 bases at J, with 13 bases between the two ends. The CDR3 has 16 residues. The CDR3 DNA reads TGTGCCAGTAGTCTTGGGTCGGGAGCAACTAATGAAAAACTGTTTTTT. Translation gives CASSLGSGATNEKLFF.

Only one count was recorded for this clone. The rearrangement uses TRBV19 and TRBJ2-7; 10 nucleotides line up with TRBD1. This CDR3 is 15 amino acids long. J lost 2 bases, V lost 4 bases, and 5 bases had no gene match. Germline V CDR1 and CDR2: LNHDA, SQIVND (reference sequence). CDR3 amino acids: CASSTRQGATYEQYF. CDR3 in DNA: TGTGCCAGTAGTACTCGACAGGGGGCTACCTACGAGCAGTACTTC.

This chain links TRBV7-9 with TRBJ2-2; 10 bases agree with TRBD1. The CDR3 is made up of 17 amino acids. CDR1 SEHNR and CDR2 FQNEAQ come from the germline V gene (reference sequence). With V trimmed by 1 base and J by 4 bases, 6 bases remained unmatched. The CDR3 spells CASSLETGGVFTGELFF. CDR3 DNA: TGTGCCAGCAGCTTAGAGACAGGGGGCGTTTTCACCGGGGAGCTGTTTTTT.